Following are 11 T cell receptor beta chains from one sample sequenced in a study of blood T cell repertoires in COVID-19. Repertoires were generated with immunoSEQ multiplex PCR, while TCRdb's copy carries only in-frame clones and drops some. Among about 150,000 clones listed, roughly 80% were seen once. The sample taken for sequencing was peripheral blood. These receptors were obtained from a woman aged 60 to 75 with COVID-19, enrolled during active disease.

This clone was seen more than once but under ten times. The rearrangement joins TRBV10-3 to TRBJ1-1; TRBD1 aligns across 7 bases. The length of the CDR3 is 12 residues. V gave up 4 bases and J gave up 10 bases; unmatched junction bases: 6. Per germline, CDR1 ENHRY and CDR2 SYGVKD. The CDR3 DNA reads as TGTGCCATCAGTGCGGCGACAGGGATAGCTTTCTTT. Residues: CAISAATGIAFF.

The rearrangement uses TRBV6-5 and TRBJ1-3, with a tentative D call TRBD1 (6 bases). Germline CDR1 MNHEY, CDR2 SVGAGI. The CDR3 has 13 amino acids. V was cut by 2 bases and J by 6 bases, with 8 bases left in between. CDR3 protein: CASSYAGENTIYF. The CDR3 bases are TGTGCCAGCAGTTACGCAGGGGAAAACACCATATATTTT.

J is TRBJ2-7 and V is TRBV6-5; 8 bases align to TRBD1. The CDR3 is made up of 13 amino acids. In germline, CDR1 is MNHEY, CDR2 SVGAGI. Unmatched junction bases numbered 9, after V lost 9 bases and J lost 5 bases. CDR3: CASSGTGRHEQYV. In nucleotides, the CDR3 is TGTGCCAGTTCCGGGACAGGCAGGCACGAGCAGTACGTC.

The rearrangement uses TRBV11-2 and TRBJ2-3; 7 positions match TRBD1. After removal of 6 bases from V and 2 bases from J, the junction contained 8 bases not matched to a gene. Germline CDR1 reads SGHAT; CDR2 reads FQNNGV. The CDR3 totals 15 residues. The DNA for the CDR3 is TGTGCCAGCAGTTCCCCGGGACAGATCACAGATACGCAGTATTTT. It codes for CASSSPGQITDTQYF.

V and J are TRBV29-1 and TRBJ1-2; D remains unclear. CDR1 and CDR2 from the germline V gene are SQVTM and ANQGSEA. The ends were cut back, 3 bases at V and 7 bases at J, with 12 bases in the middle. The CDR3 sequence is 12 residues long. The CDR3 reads CSVESDFAGYTF. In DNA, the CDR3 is TGCAGCGTTGAGTCGGACTTCGCTGGCTACACCTTC.

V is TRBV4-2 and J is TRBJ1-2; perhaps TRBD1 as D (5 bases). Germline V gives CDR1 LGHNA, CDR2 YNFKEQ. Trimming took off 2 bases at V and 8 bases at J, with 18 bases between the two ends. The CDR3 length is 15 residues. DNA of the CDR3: TGTGCCAGCAGCCAATCGGGCGGGGGAGGTATCGGCTACACCTTC. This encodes CASSQSGGGGIGYTF.

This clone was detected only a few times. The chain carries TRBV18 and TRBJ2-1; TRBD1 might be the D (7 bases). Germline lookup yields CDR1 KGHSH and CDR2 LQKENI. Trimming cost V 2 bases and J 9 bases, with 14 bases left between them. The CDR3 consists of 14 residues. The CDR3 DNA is TGTGCCAGCTCACCAATCCAGGGGGGACTTGAGCAGTTCTTC. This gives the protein CASSPIQGGLEQFF.

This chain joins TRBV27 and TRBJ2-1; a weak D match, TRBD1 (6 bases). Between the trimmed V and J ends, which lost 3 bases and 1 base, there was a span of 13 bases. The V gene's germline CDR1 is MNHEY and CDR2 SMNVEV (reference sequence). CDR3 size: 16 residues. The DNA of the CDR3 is TGTGCCAGCAGTTTTTACTCGAGGGGGTCCTACAATGAGCAGTTCTTC. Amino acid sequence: CASSFYSRGSYNEQFF.

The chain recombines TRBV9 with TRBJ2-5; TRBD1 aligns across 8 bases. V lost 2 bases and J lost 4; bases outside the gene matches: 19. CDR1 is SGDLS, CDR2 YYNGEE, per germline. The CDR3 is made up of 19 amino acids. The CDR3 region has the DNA TGTGCCAGCAGCGTTTCCACCACGAGACAGGGGAGGTGGACAGAGACCCAGTACTTC. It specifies CASSVSTTRQGRWTETQYF.

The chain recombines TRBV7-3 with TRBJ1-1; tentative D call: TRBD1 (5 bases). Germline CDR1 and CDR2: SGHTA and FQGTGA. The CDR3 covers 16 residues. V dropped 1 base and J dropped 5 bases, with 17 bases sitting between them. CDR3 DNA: TGTGCCAGCAGCTTAAGTGGGACGGGAGGAAGAACTGAAGCTTTCTTT. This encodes CASSLSGTGGRTEAFF. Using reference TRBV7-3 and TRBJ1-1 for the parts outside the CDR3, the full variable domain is GAGVSQTPSNKVTEKGKYVELRCDPISGHTALYWYRQSLGQGPEFLIYFQGTGAADDSGLPNDRFFAVRPEGSVSTLKIQRTERGDSAVYLCASSLSGTGGRTEAFFGQGTRLTVV.

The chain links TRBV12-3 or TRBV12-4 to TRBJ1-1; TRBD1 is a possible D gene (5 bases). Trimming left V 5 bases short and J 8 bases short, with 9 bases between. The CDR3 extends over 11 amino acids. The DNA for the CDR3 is TGTGCCAGCAGTCAGGGTCCGGAAGCTTTCTTT. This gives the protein CASSQGPEAFF.